This entry lists 13 T cell receptor beta chains sequenced from one sample in a study of T-cell reconstitution after alpha-beta-depleted transplantation in children. The TCRbeta library was prepared with unique molecular identifiers. TCRdb re-called the PCR reads through MiXCR, storing one row per CDR3 protein. The sample includes hundreds of thousands of distinct CDR3 sequences, about 16% of them seen just once. The sequences come from PBMCs from the stem cell graft donor, collected from the stem cell graft. These receptors came from a human donor who donated a stem cell graft to a child with acute lymphoblastic leukemia.

This clonotype was counted a few times. The chain joins TRBV12-3 or TRBV12-4 to TRBJ2-5; 9 nucleotides line up with TRBD2. The V gene end was trimmed by 7 bases and the J gene end by 5 bases; junction bases not matched to a gene: 8. The CDR3 is 14 amino acids. The CDR3 here is CASTLSGRGETQYF. The CDR3 DNA is TGTGCCAGCACCCTTAGCGGGAGAGGCGAGACCCAGTACTTC.

This clonotype was seen a few times. The chain carries TRBV7-9 and TRBJ2-7; 7 nucleotides match TRBD1. Germline V gives CDR1 SEHNR, CDR2 FQNEAQ (reference sequence). The CDR3 extends over 12 amino acids. The CDR3 region is CSAGQETYEQYF. The CDR3 DNA follows: TGTTCCGCCGGACAGGAGACCTACGAGCAGTACTTC.

The chain joins TRBV29-1 to TRBJ1-2; 9 bases agree with TRBD1. The CDR3 loop spans 13 amino acids. Germline values: CDR1 SQVTM, CDR2 ANQGSEA. With 3 bases clipped from V and 6 bases from J, the junction kept 5 bases outside the gene matches. The CDR3, as DNA: TGCAGCGTTGATACCGGGACAGGGAATGGCTACACCTTC. Amino acids: CSVDTGTGNGYTF.

The V call is TRBV7-2, the J call TRBJ2-2; D might be TRBD1 (6 bases). This CDR3 region has 17 residues. Germline V gene lookup returns CDR1 SGHTA and CDR2 FQGNSA. V was trimmed by 6 bases and J by 2 bases, leaving 19 bases between them. DNA for the CDR3: TGTGCCAGCAGTTATACCCCAGGGGCTGCCAACACCGGGGAGCTGTTTTTT. This translates into CASSYTPGAANTGELFF.

V and J are TRBV30 and TRBJ2-4; 8 bases map to TRBD2. V was clipped by 4 bases and J by 9 bases; unmatched bases: 8. CDR1 and CDR2 from the germline V gene are GTSNPN and SVGIG (reference sequence). The CDR3 runs to 13 residues. CDR3 sequence reads: CAWNSGRGRIQYF. CDR3 nucleotide sequence: TGTGCCTGGAACAGCGGGAGAGGTCGCATTCAGTACTTC.

The chain couples TRBV7-3 to TRBJ1-2; D is uncertain. This CDR3 has 14 amino acids. Germline lookup yields CDR1 SGHTA and CDR2 FQGTGA. V lost 0 bases and J 1 base, leaving 6 bases between the germline ends. CDR3 sequence (DNA): TGTGCCAGCAGCTTAACAGGGAATAACTATGGCTACACCTTC. The encoded protein is CASSLTGNNYGYTF. Drawing the rest from reference TRBV7-3 and TRBJ1-2, the complete variable domain is GAGVSQTPSNKVTEKGKYVELRCDPISGHTALYWYRQSLGQGPEFLIYFQGTGAADDSGLPNDRFFAVRPEGSVSTLKIQRTERGDSAVYLCASSLTGNNYGYTFGSGTRLTVV.

This clonotype showed up just a few times. V usage is TRBV5-1 and J usage is TRBJ2-5; a possible D gene is TRBD2 (5 bases). The CDR3 loop spans 17 amino acids. The ends were cut back, 3 bases at V and 1 base at J, with 19 bases in the middle. Germline loops: CDR1 SGHRS, CDR2 YFSETQ. The chain's CDR3 is CASSSTTSRATQETQYF. The DNA for the CDR3 is TGCGCCAGCAGCTCTACGACGTCGAGGGCGACCCAAGAGACCCAGTACTTC. Combining the CDR3 with reference TRBV5-1 and TRBJ2-5 gives the whole variable domain KAGVTQTPRYLIKTRGQQVTLSCSPISGHRSVSWYQQTPGQGLQFLFEYFSETQRNKGNFPGRFSGRQFSNSRSEMNVSTLELGDSALYLCASSSTTSRATQETQYFGPGTRLLVL.

V usage is TRBV27 and J usage is TRBJ2-3; unclear D gene. Germline assignment: CDR1 MNHEY and CDR2 SMNVEV (reference sequence). V was cut by 3 bases and J by 2 bases, with 6 bases left in between. CDR3 length: 13 amino acids. As DNA, the CDR3 is TGTGCCAGCAGTTTCCACCCCACAGATACGCAGTATTTT. Translating gives CASSFHPTDTQYF.

This clonotype turned up a few times. The chain recombines TRBV5-5 with TRBJ2-3; 9 positions agree with TRBD1. The CDR3 spans 14 residues. V gave up 3 bases and J gave up 4 bases; unmatched junction bases: 3. Germline V gene data show CDR1 as SGHKS and CDR2 as YYEKEE (reference sequence). In DNA, the CDR3 is TGTGCCAGCAGCTCACAGGGGGCCCCAGATACGCAGTATTTT. Translation gives CASSSQGAPDTQYF. The whole variable domain, remainder taken from reference TRBV5-5 and TRBJ2-3, is DAGVTQSPTHLIKTRGQQVTLRCSPISGHKSVSWYQQVLGQGPQFIFQYYEKEERGRGNFPDRFSARQFPNYSSELNVNALLLGDSALYLCASSSQGAPDTQYFGPGTRLTVL.

This clonotype was picked up a small number of times. The chain links TRBV29-1 to TRBJ2-3; 12 bases line up with TRBD2. The J segment lost 4 bases and the V segment lost 4 bases, leaving 6 bases of the junction unmatched. The CDR3 sequence is 15 residues long. Germline V gene lookup returns CDR1 SQVTM and CDR2 ANQGSEA. The CDR3, as DNA: TGCAGCGTTGGCCATCTAGCGGGAGGGTCAGATACGCAGTATTTT. This sequence encodes CSVGHLAGGSDTQYF.

This clonotype was counted a few times. V gene TRBV19 combines with J gene TRBJ2-6; 8 bases line up with TRBD1. After removal of 6 bases from V and 0 bases from J, the junction contained 7 bases not matched to a gene. Germline CDR1 is LNHDA and CDR2 is SQIVND (reference sequence). The CDR3 has 17 residues. In DNA form, the CDR3 reads TGTGCCAGTAGCACCGGGGACAGGCTCTCTGGGGCCAACGTCCTGACTTTC. Its translation is CASSTGDRLSGANVLTF. The entire variable domain, with the rest obtained from reference TRBV19 and TRBJ2-6, is as follows: DGGITQSPKYLFRKEGQNVTLSCEQNLNHDAMYWYRQDPGQGLRLIYYSQIVNDFQKGDIAEGYSVSREKKESFPLTVTSAQKNPTAFYLCASSTGDRLSGANVLTFGAGSRLTVL.

The rearrangement uses TRBV7-9 and TRBJ1-1; tentative D call: TRBD1 (5 bases). The V end was cut by 0 bases, the J end by 7 bases, with 12 bases between. The CDR3 is made up of 14 amino acids. Germline V CDR1 and CDR2: SEHNR, FQNEAQ (reference sequence). The CDR3 bases are TGTGCCAGCAGCTTAGCGCGGGGCACCAGTGAAGCTTTCTTT. Protein: CASSLARGTSEAFF.

This clonotype was observed a few times. This chain uses TRBV29-1 with TRBJ2-3, with 7 bases that match TRBD2. The J segment lost 0 bases and the V segment lost 2 bases, leaving 11 bases of the junction unmatched. The CDR3 length is 17 residues. From germline, CDR1 is SQVTM and CDR2 ANQGSEA. The CDR3 DNA is TGCAGCGTTGAAACTAGCGCAGTCTTTTGGAGCACAGATACGCAGTATTTT. This translates into CSVETSAVFWSTDTQYF.